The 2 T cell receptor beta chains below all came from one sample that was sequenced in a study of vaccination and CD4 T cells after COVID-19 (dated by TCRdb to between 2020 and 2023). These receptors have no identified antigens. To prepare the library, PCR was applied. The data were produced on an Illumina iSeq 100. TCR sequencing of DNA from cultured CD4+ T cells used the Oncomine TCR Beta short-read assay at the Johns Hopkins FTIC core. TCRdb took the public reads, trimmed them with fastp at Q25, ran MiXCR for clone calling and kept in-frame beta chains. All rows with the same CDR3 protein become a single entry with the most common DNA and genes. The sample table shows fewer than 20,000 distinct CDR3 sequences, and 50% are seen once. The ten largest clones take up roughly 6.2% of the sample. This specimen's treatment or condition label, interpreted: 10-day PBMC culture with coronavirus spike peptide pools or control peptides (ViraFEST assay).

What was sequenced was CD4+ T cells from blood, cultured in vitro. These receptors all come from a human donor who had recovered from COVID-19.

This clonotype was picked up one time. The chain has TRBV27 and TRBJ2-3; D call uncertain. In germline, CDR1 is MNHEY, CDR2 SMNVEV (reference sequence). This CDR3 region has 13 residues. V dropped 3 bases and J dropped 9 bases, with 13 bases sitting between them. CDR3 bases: TGTGCCAGCAGTTTTTCTGGGTCCTTGACGCAGTATTTT. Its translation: CASSFSGSLTQYF.

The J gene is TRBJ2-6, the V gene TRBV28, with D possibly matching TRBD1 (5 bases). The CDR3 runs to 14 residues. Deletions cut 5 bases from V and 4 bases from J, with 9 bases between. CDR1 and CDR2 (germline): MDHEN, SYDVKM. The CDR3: CASSGALGANVLTF. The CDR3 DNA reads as TGTGCCAGCAGTGGGGCGCTAGGGGCCAACGTCCTGACTTTC.